This T cell receptor (beta chain) was recovered during a study of regulatory T cells in long-lasting Graves disease. Documented time point: persistent/refractory GD, antithyroid drugs over 5 years with positive TRAb. Extracted PBMC RNA gave rise to the TCR library. All patients originated from an endocrinology department located in Xi'an, China. Findings and limits, study-wide: Preferential use of TRBV28, TRBJ1-2 and TRBJ2-5 was seen in persistent disease.

The CDR3 totals 14 residues. The V gene's germline CDR1 is MDHEN and CDR2 SYDVKM. Germline trimming cut 1 base from V and 7 bases from J; bases unmatched to any gene: 5. This clonotype appeared a few times. Antigen unknown. Assembly of TCR beta libraries relied on iRepertoire HTBI primers together with Arm-PCR of CDR3 regions. TCRdb analysed the multiplex PCR reads with MiXCR anew, one entry per CDR3 protein. The sample yields around 460,000 distinct CDR3 sequences, approximately 21% seen once. The starting material was peripheral blood mononuclear cells (PBMCs), obtained when the disease was refractory, from a patient treated with antithyroid drugs. This TCR was recovered from a female donor with Graves disease. The chain employs TRBV28 and TRBJ2-5; 8 bases line up with TRBD1. The CDR3 coding sequence is TGTGCCAGCAGTTTATCAGGGGGCGCGGGGACCCAGTACTTC. Amino acid sequence: CASSLSGGAGTQYF.